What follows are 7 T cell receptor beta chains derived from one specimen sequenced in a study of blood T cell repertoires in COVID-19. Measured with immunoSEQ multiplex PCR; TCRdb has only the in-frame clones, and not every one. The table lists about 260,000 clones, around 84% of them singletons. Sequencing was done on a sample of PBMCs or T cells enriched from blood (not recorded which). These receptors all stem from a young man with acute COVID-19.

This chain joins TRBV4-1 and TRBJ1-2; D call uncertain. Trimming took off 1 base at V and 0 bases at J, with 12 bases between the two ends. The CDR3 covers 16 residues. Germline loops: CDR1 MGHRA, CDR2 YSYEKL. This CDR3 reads CASSQGTAASNYGYTF. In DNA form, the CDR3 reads TGCGCCAGCAGCCAAGGAACAGCCGCCTCTAACTATGGCTACACCTTC.

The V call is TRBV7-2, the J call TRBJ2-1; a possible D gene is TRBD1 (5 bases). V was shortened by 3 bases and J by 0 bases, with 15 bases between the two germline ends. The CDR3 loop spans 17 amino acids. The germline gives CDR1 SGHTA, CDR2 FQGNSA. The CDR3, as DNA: TGTGCCAGCAGCTTGGACGGACACTTGAGCTCCTACAATGAGCAGTTCTTC. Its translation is CASSLDGHLSSYNEQFF. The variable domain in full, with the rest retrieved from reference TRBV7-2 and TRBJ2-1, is GAGVSQSPSNKVTEKGKDVELRCDPISGHTALYWYRQSLGQGLEFLIYFQGNSAPDKSGLPSDRFSAERTGGSVSTLTIQRTQQEDSAVYLCASSLDGHLSSYNEQFFGPGTRLTVL.

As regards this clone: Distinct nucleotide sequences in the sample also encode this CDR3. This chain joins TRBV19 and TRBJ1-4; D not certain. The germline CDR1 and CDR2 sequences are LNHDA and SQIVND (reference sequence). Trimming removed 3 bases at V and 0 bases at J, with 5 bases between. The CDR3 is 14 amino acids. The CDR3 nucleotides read TGTGCCAGTAGTATCTCCGCAACTAATGAAAAACTGTTTTTT. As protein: CASSISATNEKLFF.

The CDR3 is CASSLERGFGYGYTF. CDR3 DNA sequence: TGTGCCAGCAGCTTGGAGAGAGGATTTGGTTATGGCTACACCTTC. The rearrangement joins TRBV5-4 to TRBJ1-2, with D uncertain. The CDR3 runs to 15 residues. Trimming pared 0 bases from V and 5 bases from J, leaving 14 bases between. Germline V lookup: CDR1 SGHNT, CDR2 YYREEE (reference sequence).

For the CDR3, the DNA is TGTGCCAGCAGTTACGAGGGCCGGGAGCAGTTCTTC. This codes for CASSYEGREQFF. The gene calls are TRBV6-5 and TRBJ2-1, with D possibly TRBD2 on 5 matching bases. The CDR3 has 12 amino acids. The ends were cut back, 2 bases at V and 10 bases at J, with 9 bases in the middle. Germline V CDR1 and CDR2: MNHEY, SVGAGI.

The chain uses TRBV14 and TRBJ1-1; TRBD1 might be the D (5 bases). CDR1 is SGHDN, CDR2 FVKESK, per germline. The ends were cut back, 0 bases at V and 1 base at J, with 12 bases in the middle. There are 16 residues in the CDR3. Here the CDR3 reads CASSQDLGTGNTEAFF. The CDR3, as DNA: TGTGCCAGCAGCCAAGATCTAGGAACAGGGAACACTGAAGCTTTCTTT.

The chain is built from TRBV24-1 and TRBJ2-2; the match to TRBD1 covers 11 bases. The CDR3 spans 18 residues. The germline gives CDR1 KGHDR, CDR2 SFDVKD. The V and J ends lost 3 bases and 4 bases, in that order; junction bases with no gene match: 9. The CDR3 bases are TGTGCCACCAGTGATCATCCTTATGGGACAGGGGGCACCGGGGAGCTGTTTTTT. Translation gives CATSDHPYGTGGTGELFF.